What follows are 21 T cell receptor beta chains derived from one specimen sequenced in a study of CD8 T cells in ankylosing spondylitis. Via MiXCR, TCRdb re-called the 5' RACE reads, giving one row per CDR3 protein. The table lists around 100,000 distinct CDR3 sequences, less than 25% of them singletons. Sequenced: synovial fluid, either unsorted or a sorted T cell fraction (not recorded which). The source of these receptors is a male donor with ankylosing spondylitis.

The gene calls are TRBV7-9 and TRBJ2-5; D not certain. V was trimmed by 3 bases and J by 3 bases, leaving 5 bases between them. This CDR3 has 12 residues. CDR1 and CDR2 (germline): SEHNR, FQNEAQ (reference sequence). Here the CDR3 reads CASSFTEETQYF. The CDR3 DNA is TGTGCCAGCAGCTTCACAGAAGAGACCCAGTACTTC. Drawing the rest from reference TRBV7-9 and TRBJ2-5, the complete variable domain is DTGVSQNPRHKITKRGQNVTFRCDPISEHNRLYWYRQTLGQGPEFLTYFQNEAQLEKSRLLSDRFSAERPKGSFSTLEIQRTEQGDSAMYLCASSFTEETQYFGPGTRLLVL.

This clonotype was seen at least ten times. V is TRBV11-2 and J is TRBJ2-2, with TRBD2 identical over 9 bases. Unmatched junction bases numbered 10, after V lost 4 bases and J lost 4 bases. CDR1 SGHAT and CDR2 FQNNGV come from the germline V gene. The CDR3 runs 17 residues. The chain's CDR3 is CASSSLASGIRTGELFF. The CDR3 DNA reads TGTGCCAGCAGCTCCCTGGCTAGCGGGATTCGCACCGGGGAGCTGTTTTTT.

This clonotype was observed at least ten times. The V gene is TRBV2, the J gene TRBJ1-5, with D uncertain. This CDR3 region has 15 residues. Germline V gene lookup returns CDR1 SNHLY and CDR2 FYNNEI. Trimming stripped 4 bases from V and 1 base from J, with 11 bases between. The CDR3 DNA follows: TGTGCCAGCAGTGCCCCCGGAATAAGCAATCAGCCCCAGCATTTT. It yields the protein CASSAPGISNQPQHF.

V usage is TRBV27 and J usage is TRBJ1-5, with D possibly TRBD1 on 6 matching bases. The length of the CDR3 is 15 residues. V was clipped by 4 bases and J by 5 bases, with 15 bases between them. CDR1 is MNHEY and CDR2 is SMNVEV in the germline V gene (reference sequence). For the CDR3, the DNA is TGTGCCAGCAGTTGCCCGTCACAGGGTTATCAGCCCCAGCATTTT. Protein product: CASSCPSQGYQPQHF.

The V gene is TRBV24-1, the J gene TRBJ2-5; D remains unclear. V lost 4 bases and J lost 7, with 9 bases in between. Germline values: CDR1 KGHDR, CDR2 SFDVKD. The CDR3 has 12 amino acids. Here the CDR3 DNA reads TGTGCCACCAGTGAGAGTCCGGGGACCCAGTACTTC. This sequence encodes CATSESPGTQYF.

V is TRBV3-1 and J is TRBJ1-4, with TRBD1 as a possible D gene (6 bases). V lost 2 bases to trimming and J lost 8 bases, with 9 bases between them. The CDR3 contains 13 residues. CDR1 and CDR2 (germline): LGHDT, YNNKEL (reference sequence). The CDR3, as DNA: TGTGCCAGCAGCCAAAATGGACAGGAAAAACTGTTTTTT. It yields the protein CASSQNGQEKLFF.

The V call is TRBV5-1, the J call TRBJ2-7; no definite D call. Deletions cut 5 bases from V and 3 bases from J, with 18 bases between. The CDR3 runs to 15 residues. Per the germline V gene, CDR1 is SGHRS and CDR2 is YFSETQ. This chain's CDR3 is CASSFFPESFYEQYF. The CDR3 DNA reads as TGCGCCAGCAGTTTTTTCCCGGAAAGTTTCTACGAGCAGTACTTC. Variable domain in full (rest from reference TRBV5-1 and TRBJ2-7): KAGVTQTPRYLIKTRGQQVTLSCSPISGHRSVSWYQQTPGQGLQFLFEYFSETQRNKGNFPGRFSGRQFSNSRSEMNVSTLELGDSALYLCASSFFPESFYEQYFGPGTRLTVT.

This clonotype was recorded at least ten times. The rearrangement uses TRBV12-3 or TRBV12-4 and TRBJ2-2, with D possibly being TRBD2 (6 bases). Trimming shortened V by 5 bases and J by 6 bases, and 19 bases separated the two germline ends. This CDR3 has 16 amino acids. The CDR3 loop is CASSPITPEGPGELFF. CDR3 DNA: TGTGCCAGCAGTCCCATAACCCCGGAGGGTCCCGGGGAGCTGTTTTTT.

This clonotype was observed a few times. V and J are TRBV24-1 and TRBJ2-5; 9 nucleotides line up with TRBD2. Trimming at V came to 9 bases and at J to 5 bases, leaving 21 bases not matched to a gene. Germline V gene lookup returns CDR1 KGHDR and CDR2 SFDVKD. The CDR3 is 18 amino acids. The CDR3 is CATPPRGLAGGVGETQYF. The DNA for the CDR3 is TGTGCCACCCCCCCCCGGGGTCTGGCGGGAGGGGTGGGGGAGACCCAGTACTTC.

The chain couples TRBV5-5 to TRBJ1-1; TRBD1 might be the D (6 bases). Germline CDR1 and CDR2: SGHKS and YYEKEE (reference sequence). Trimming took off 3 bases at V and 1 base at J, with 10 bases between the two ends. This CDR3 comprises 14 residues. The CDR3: CASSWAGQNTEAFF. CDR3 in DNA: TGTGCCAGCAGCTGGGCGGGACAGAACACTGAAGCTTTCTTT.

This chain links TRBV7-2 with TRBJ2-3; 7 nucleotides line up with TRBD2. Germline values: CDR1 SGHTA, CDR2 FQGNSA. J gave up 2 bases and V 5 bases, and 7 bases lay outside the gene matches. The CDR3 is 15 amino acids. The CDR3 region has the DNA TGTGCCAGCAGCCCGCCGGGACTAACCACAGATACGCAGTATTTT. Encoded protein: CASSPPGLTTDTQYF.

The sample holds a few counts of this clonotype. The CDR3 coding sequence is TGCGCCAGCAGCTTGGAAGCCTACTCTGGAAACACCATATATTTT. Protein: CASSLEAYSGNTIYF. V is TRBV5-1 and J is TRBJ1-3; D remains unclear. Trimming left V 0 bases short and J 0 bases short, with 7 bases between. The germline CDR1 and CDR2 sequences are SGHRS and YFSETQ. CDR3 size: 15 residues.

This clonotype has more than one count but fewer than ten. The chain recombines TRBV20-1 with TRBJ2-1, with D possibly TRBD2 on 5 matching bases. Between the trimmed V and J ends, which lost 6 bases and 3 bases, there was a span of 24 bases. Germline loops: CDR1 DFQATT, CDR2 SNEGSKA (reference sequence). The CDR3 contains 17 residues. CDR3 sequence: CSANSTGVRSIYNEQFF. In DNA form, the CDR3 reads TGCAGTGCCAATTCCACCGGGGTCAGGAGCATCTACAATGAGCAGTTCTTC.

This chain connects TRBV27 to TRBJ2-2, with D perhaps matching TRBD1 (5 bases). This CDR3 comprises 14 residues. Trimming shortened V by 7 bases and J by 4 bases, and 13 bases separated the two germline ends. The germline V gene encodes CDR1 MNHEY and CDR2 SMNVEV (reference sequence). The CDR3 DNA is TGTGCCAGCACATTCCAGGGCGGCACCGGGGAGCTGTTTTTT. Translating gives CASTFQGGTGELFF.

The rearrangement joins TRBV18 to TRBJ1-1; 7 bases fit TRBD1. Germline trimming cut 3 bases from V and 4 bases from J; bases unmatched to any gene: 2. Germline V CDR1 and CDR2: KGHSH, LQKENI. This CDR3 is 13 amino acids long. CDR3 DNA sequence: TGTGCCAGCTCACCCGACAGGGCCACTGAAGCTTTCTTT. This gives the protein CASSPDRATEAFF.

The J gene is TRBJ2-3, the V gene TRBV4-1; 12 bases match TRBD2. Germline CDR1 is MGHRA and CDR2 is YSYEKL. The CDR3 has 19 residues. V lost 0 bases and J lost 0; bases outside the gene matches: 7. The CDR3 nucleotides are TGCGCCAGCAGCCAAGAGAGGACTAGCGGGACGTTCAGCACAGATACGCAGTATTTT. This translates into CASSQERTSGTFSTDTQYF.

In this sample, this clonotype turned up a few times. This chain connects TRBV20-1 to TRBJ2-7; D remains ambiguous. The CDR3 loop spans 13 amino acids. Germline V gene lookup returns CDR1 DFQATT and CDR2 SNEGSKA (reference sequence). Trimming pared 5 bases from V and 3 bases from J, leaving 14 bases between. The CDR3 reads CSAPRTGLYEQYF. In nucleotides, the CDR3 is TGCAGTGCTCCAAGGACGGGCCTCTACGAGCAGTACTTC.

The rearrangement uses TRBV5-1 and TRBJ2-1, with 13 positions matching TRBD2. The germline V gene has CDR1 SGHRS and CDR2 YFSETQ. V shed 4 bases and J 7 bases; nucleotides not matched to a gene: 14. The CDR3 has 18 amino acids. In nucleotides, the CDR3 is TGCGCCAGCAGCCTGTCGATCCCGGGACTAGCGGGGAGAAATGAGCAGTTCTTC. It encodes CASSLSIPGLAGRNEQFF.

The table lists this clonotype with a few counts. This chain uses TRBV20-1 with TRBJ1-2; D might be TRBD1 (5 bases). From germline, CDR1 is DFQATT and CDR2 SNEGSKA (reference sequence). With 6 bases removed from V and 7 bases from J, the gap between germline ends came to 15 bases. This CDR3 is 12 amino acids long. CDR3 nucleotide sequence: TGCAGTGCAACCGGGACTCAACGTGGCTACACCTTC. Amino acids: CSATGTQRGYTF.

CDR3 DNA sequence: TGTGCCAGCAGTTACTCTACCGGGCAAGAGACCCAGTACTTC. Translating it yields CASSYSTGQETQYF. The J gene is TRBJ2-5, the V gene TRBV6-5; D is unclear. The V and J ends lost 0 bases and 2 bases respectively, with 7 bases between them. The germline V gene encodes CDR1 MNHEY and CDR2 SVGAGI. The CDR3 covers 14 residues.

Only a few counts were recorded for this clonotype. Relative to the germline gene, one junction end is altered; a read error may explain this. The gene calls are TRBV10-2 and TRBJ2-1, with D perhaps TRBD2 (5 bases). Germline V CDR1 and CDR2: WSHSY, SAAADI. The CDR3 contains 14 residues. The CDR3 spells CASIEGDSYNEQFF. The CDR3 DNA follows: TGCGCCAGCATTGAGGGCGACTCCTACAATGAGCAGTTCTTC.